The clone carrying this TCR beta chain has just a few counts. Antigen specificity is unknown. TCRdb redid the calling of the RT-PCR reads with MiXCR, one entry per CDR3 protein. The data contain some 850,000 distinct CDR3 sequences, roughly 20% of them singletons. This sample was taken from a study of response to subunit inactivated influenza vaccine. The study, taken as a whole, reports: After each seasonal influenza vaccination, few new T cells are recruited, the authors suggested.

This CDR3 region has 17 residues. With 3 bases clipped from V and 6 bases from J, the junction kept 12 bases outside the gene matches. The V gene's germline CDR1 is KGHDR and CDR2 SFDVKD. This rearrangement joins TRBV24-1 to TRBJ2-1, with 8 bases fitting TRBD2. The source of this sequence is a man aged 45-65 years who received an inactivated influenza vaccine. The sample was PBMCs from blood, taken 5 to 6 days after vaccination. The CDR3 here is CATSDGLAGTWTNEQFF. As DNA, the CDR3 is TGTGCCACCAGTGATGGGCTAGCGGGCACTTGGACCAATGAGCAGTTCTTC.